A single sample is the source of the 4 T cell receptor beta chains below, sequenced in a study of CD8 T cell repertoires and HIV-1 epitope variants. Clones were sequenced by immunoSEQ multiplex PCR, and TCRdb holds only the in-frame ones, with some missing. The data show roughly 5,200 clones, approximately 65% seen once. No antigen has been identified for these receptors. The sequencing input was cultured CD8+ T cells derived from PBMCs. All receptors come from a male donor with HIV.

The chain combines TRBV5-8 with TRBJ2-7; D remains unclear. CDR3 size: 11 residues. Trimming stripped 0 bases from V and 6 bases from J, with 4 bases between. Germline lookup yields CDR1 SGHTS and CDR2 YDEGEE. CDR3 DNA sequence: TGTGCCAGCAGCTTGGAGTTCGAGCAGTACTTC. Amino acids: CASSLEFEQYF.

The chain combines TRBV5-5 with TRBJ2-7; D is perhaps TRBD2 (6 bases). V was clipped by 2 bases and J by 6 bases, with 9 bases between them. Germline CDR1 SGHKS, CDR2 YYEKEE (reference sequence). The CDR3 runs to 12 residues. CDR3 loop: CASSLRAGEQYF. The CDR3 DNA sequence: TGTGCCAGCAGCTTACGAGCGGGCGAGCAGTACTTC.

CDR3 residues: CASSLGTDTQYF. The CDR3, as DNA: TGTGCCAGCAGCTTAGGGACAGATACGCAGTATTTT. The chain couples TRBV11-3 to TRBJ2-3; D uncertain. This CDR3 spans 12 amino acids. Germline values: CDR1 SGHNT, CDR2 YENEEA. V shed 1 base and J shed 3 bases, with 2 bases lying between them. The full variable domain, in which reference TRBV11-3 and TRBJ2-3 provide the parts outside the CDR3, is EAGVVQSPRYKIIEKKQPVAFWCNPISGHNTLYWYLQNLGQGPELLIRYENEEAVDDSQLPKDRFSAERLKGVDSTLKIQPAELGDSAVYLCASSLGTDTQYFGPGTRLTVL.

The chain is built from TRBV7-9 and TRBJ1-2, with D possibly TRBD1 on 5 matching bases. In germline, CDR1 is SEHNR, CDR2 FQNEAQ (reference sequence). There are 15 residues in the CDR3. Trimming stripped 1 base from V and 0 bases from J, with 9 bases between. Written as DNA, the CDR3 is TGTGCCAGCAGCTTAGGGGGCAGTTCTAACTATGGCTACACCTTC. Amino acid sequence: CASSLGGSSNYGYTF.